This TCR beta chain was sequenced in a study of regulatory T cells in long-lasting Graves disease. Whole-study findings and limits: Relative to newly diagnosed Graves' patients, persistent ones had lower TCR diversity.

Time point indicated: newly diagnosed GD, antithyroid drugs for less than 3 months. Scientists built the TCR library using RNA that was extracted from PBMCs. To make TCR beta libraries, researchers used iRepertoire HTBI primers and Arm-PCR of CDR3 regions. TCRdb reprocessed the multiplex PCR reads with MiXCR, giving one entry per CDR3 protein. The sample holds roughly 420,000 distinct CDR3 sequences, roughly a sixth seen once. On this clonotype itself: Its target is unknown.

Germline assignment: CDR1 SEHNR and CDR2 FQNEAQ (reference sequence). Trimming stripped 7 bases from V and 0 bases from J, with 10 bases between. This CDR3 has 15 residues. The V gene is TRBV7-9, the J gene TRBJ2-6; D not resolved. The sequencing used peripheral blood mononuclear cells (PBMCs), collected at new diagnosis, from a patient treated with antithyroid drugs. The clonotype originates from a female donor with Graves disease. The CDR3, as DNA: TGTGCCAGCATACAGACTGGCTCTGGGGCCAACGTCCTGACTTTC. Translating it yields CASIQTGSGANVLTF.